Listed below are T cell receptor beta chains from one sample, sequenced in a study of blood T cell repertoires in COVID-19. Produced via immunoSEQ multiplex PCR; TCRdb's table is partial and in-frame only. Of 140,000 to 150,000 clones listed, about 88% are singletons. The specimen sequenced was peripheral blood. All receptors derive from a human donor in a cohort sampled during active COVID-19. CDR3s include the opening cysteine and the closing phenylalanine or tryptophan. A D gene is named only where the DNA matches it firmly. Clone size is given for some rows only: seen once, a few or many times, or a class if the clone is expanded.

.	TRBV15	TRBD1	TRBJ1-5	TGTGCCACCAGCCAAAACAGGGGGAGTCAGCCCCAGCATTTT	CATSQNRGSQPQHF
few	TRBV5-1	.	TRBJ1-5	TGCGCCAGCAGCTTGGATGGTGCAGGTGGCAATCAGCCCCAGCATTTT	CASSLDGAGGNQPQHF
.	TRBV10-3	.	TRBJ2-2	TGTGCCACCTCGAGAACTGACATAACAAACACCGGGGAGCTGTTTTTT	CATSRTDITNTGELFF
.	TRBV28	.	TRBJ1-1	TGTGCCAGTGGGACTCCTGGGGGAACGGCTGAAGCTTTCTTT	CASGTPGGTAEAFF
.	TRBV10-1	.	TRBJ1-6	TGCGCCGGGGAACAGGGATCCGAAAATTCACCCCTCCACTTT	CAGEQGSENSPLHF
.	TRBV7-2	TRBD1	TRBJ1-1	TGTGCCAGCACCCCGGGGGACAGGGTGAGGATGAACACTGAAGCTTTCTTT	CASTPGDRVRMNTEAFF
.	TRBV2	.	TRBJ1-6	TGTGCCAGCAGTCGACAGTACGGACCCCTCCACTTT	CASSRQYGPLHF
.	TRBV5-5	TRBD1	TRBJ2-3	TGTGCCAGCAGCTCCGCCCAGGGGGTGGGATCAGATACGCAGTATTTT	CASSSAQGVGSDTQYF
.	TRBV6-2/TRBV6-3	.	TRBJ2-5	TGTGCCAGCAGTTTTCCCCTAGCGCTTCAAGAGACCCAGTACTTC	CASSFPLALQETQYF
.	TRBV11-3	.	TRBJ2-5	TGTGCCAGCAGCTTCGGAGGGGGCGCTGAGACCCAGTACTTC	CASSFGGGAETQYF
.	TRBV30	.	TRBJ1-5	TGTGCCTGGAGTGTAGAGTATAGCAATCAGCCCCAGCATTTT	CAWSVEYSNQPQHF
.	TRBV6-5	.	TRBJ2-2	TGTGCCAGCAGCACGACTAGTTCCGGGGAGCTGTTTTTT	CASSTTSSGELFF
once	TRBV27	.	TRBJ2-1	TGTGCCAGCAGCTCCAACTCGGCGGATATCTACAATGAGCAGTTCTTC	CASSSNSADIYNEQFF
.	TRBV19	TRBD1	TRBJ2-5	TGTGCCAGTAGTATTACAGGGGGCCTTTTGGTGACCCAGTACTTC	CASSITGGLLVTQYF
.	TRBV7-2	.	TRBJ2-1	TGTGCCAGCAGCTTAGCGCATAGCTCCTACAATGAGCAGTTCTTC	CASSLAHSSYNEQFF
once	TRBV28	TRBD1	TRBJ2-1	TGTGCCAGCAGTCCCGGGACAGGGCTGTACAATGAGCAGTTCTTC	CASSPGTGLYNEQFF
.	TRBV19	.	TRBJ1-1	TGTGCCAGTAGTATAGACCCTAGGGGATTGGCAAAGGCTGAAGCTTTCTTT	CASSIDPRGLAKAEAFF
.	TRBV11-2	.	TRBJ1-5	TGTGCCAGCAGCATTGACAGTCCCAATCAGCCCCAGCATTTT	CASSIDSPNQPQHF
.	TRBV4-2	.	TRBJ2-7	TGTGCCAGCACTTCTAGCTGCGAGCAGTACTTC	CASTSSCEQYF
once	TRBV5-4	TRBD1	TRBJ1-2	TGTGCCAGCGGAGGGACAGGGGGCGGGTATGGCTACACCTTC	CASGGTGGGYGYTF